Reported below is one T cell receptor (beta chain). Its antigen is undetermined. This record comes from a study of T-cell memory formation after mild COVID-19. General study findings and limits: Those CD4+ clones that contracted were mainly in CM and EM (CD8+ ones in EMRA). Contracting clones from day 15 to 85 had balanced CD4/CD8; later expanders favoured CD4+. A second wave of clones peaked on day 37, and their SARS-CoV-2 specificity went unconfirmed.

Barcoded TCR alpha and TCR beta cDNA libraries with UMIs came from 5'RACE using constant-segment primers. TCRdb fed the 5' RACE reads into MiXCR, producing one record per CDR3 protein. The sample consists of 450,000 to 650,000 distinct CDR3 sequences, less than 25% of them appearing once. Sequencing input: PBMCs or a T cell subset sorted from them (not recorded which). This TCR derives from an adult woman who had mild COVID-19 (a few samples of this study predate the infection). Cell type and time point are not known.

CDR3 sequence reads: CASSDRQGSFTEAFF. The CDR3 nucleotides are TGTGCCAGCAGCGATCGACAGGGAAGTTTTACTGAAGCTTTCTTT. The rearrangement uses TRBV7-2 and TRBJ1-1, with 7 bases that match TRBD1. Trimming at V came to 5 bases and at J to 5 bases, leaving 11 bases not matched to a gene. The CDR3 consists of 15 residues. The germline V gene encodes CDR1 SGHTA and CDR2 FQGNSA.